This entry concerns a single T cell receptor beta chain. Produced via immunoSEQ multiplex PCR; TCRdb's table is partial and in-frame only. The sample lists some 120,000 clones; around 90% were seen once. This sample was included in a study of control samples from healthy donors and cancer patients. V lost 3 bases, J lost 6 bases, and 10 bases stayed unmatched. Germline CDR1 is MGHRA and CDR2 is YSYEKL. CDR3 length: 15 amino acids. The receptor's source is a woman between 65 and 79 years old in good health. The source material was blood. The chain carries TRBV4-1 and TRBJ1-1; 7 nucleotides agree with TRBD1. CDR3: CASSQMNRGGPEAFF. The CDR3 DNA is TGCGCCAGCAGCCAGATGAACAGGGGAGGGCCTGAAGCTTTCTTT.